The present TCR beta chain was sequenced within a study of T-cell memory formation after mild COVID-19. This clonotype has more than one count but fewer than ten. Its matching antigen is unknown. General study points: CD4+ clones that contracted lay mainly in CM and EM; CD8+ ones lay in EMRA. The authors left the SARS-CoV-2 specificity of second-wave clones peaking on day 37 unconfirmed. The pre-infection memory compartment contained some responding clones, suggesting cross-reactive memory joined.

The CDR3 length is 13 residues. The V gene lost 5 bases and the J gene lost 2 bases, with 9 bases spanning the gap. Constant-segment-primed 5'RACE gave TCR alpha and TCR beta cDNA libraries with sample barcodes and UMIs. From the 5' RACE reads, TCRdb called clonotypes with MiXCR, one entry per CDR3 protein. The sample shows around 530,000 distinct CDR3 sequences, about 20% of them seen only once. This sequence joins TRBV12-3 or TRBV12-4 and TRBJ1-2; D is uncertain. Sample: PBMCs or a T cell subset sorted from them (not recorded which). The clonotype comes from an adult woman who had mild COVID-19 (a few samples of this study predate the infection). Cell type and time point are not known. The CDR3: CASSERRNYGYTF. The CDR3 DNA follows: TGTGCCAGCAGTGAGAGGCGGAACTATGGCTACACCTTC.